This T cell receptor (beta chain) came from a study of regulatory T cells in long-lasting Graves disease. Study-wide results and limits: TRBV28, TRBJ1-2 and TRBJ2-5 were segments that persistent disease favored.

Building the TCR beta libraries relied on iRepertoire HTBI primers, and CDR3 regions underwent Arm-PCR. Original data processing: Identification of gene segments yielded over 60 TRBV and 14 TRBJ across samples. TCRdb independently ran MiXCR on the multiplex PCR reads; one entry per CDR3 protein. The V and J calls were not made by the authors but by TCRdb's processing. The repertoire holds 250,000 to 400,000 distinct CDR3 sequences, with approximately 20% as singletons. About this clonotype: Its antigen is not identified.

CDR3 length: 12 residues. Germline CDR1 reads SGHAT; CDR2 reads FQNNGV. Regarding time point: newly diagnosed GD, antithyroid drugs for less than 3 months. After RNA was extracted from PBMCs, the TCR library was made from it. This sequence originates from a female donor with Graves disease. The chain employs TRBV11-2 and TRBJ2-3; no clear D. The end of the DNA aligns better with TRBJ2-5, so the J call may be wrong. The sample here was peripheral blood mononuclear cells (PBMCs), taken at new diagnosis, from a patient treated with antithyroid drugs. In DNA, the CDR3 is TGTGCCAGCAGCCCAATGTTTGAGACCCAGTACTTC. Its protein is CASSPMFETQYF.